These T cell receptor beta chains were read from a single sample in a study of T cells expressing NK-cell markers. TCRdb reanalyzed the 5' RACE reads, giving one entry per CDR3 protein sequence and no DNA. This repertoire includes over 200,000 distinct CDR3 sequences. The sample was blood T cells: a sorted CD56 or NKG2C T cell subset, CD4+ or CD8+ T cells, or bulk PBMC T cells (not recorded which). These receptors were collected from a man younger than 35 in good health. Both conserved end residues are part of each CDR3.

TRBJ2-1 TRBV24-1 CATRGQGLYNEQFF
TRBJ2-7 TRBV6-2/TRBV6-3 CASSYFQGSINEQYF
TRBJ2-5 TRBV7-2 CASSFQDSKETQYF
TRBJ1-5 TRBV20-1 CSAKFPTGIVQPQHF
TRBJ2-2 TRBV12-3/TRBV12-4 CASIPSSGRGTGELFF
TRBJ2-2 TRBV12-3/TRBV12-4 CASSEESHSGSGTGELFF
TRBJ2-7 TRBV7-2 CASSLHRSSYEQYF
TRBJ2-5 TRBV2 CATKGLAGREETQYF
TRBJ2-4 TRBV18 CASSPPRGLAKNIQYF
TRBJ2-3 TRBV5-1 CASSSRQGADTQYF
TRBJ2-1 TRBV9 CATGGGAYGNEQFF
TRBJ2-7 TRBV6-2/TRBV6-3 CASSSLHRASYEQYF
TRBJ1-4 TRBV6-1 CASWEGTGWEKLFF
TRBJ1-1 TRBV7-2 CASSLGSAGSLFTEAFF
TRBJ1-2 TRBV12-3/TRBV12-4 CASSLRGRTYGYTF
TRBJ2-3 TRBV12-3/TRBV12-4 CATQGGDTDTQYF
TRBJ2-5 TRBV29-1 CSMPGTSQETQYF
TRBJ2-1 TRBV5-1 CASSPSPRTVGSDEQFF
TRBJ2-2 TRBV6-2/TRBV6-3 CASRQGLGGELFF
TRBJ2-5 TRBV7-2 CASSPQTGGVQTQYF
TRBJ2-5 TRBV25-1 CASSREGQKQETQYF
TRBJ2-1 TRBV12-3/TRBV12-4 CASSLKQSSYNEQFF
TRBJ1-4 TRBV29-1 CSVEVVHIGQGEEKLFF
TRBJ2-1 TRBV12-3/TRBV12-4 CAILRGANNEQFF
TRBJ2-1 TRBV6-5 CASSYPGRPNEQFF
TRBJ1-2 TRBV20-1 CSATNGGLIHGYTF
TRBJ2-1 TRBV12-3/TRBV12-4 CASTVDWLNYNEQFF
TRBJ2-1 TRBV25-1 CASTPPGGGYNEQFF
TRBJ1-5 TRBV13 CASSLGQLNQPQHF